These 29 T cell receptor beta chains came from one sample sequenced in a study of cytomegalovirus exposure and HLA in healthy donors. PCR amplification relied on 60 Vbeta primers (plus 13 Jbeta primers). The repertoire was sequenced with immunoSEQ multiplex PCR; TCRdb's copy has only in-frame clones and lacks some. The sample carries some 210,000 clones, approximately 78% recorded once. Sequenced material: PBMCs. Receptors originate from a male donor in good health and CMV-seronegative.

The chain couples TRBV5-4 to TRBJ1-1; 8 bases are shared with TRBD1. Unmatched junction bases numbered 14, after V lost 4 bases and J lost 0 bases. The length of the CDR3 is 18 residues. Germline V gives CDR1 SGHNT, CDR2 YYREEE (reference sequence). The CDR3 is CASSPKTGQGGMNTEAFF. CDR3 DNA: TGTGCCAGCAGCCCAAAGACCGGACAGGGAGGAATGAACACTGAAGCTTTCTTT.

The V gene is TRBV11-2, the J gene TRBJ2-3; D remains unclear. Deletions cut 5 bases from V and 6 bases from J, with 12 bases between. Per germline, CDR1 SGHAT and CDR2 FQNNGV. There are 13 residues in the CDR3. The CDR3 spells CASSHLELDTQYF. The CDR3 DNA is TGTGCCAGCAGCCACCTCGAGTTGGATACGCAGTATTTT.

The rearrangement uses TRBV6-1 and TRBJ1-5, with a weak D call TRBD1 (5 bases). Trimming took off 9 bases at V and 9 bases at J, with 21 bases between the two ends. The CDR3 is made up of 14 amino acids. Germline lookup yields CDR1 MNHNS and CDR2 SASEGT. Here the CDR3 reads CASQQAQTGGPQHF. The DNA of the CDR3 is TGTGCCAGTCAGCAAGCGCAAACGGGGGGGCCCCAGCATTTT.

The chain carries TRBV6-4 and TRBJ2-1; 7 bases are a match to TRBD1. J lost 5 bases, V lost 1 base, and 5 bases had no gene match. Germline CDR1 and CDR2: MRHNA and SNTAGT. This CDR3 region has 15 residues. This chain's CDR3 is CASSDLEGTDNEQFF. The CDR3 bases are TGTGCCAGCAGTGACTTGGAAGGGACAGACAATGAGCAGTTCTTC.

This clone was detected a few times. This sequence joins TRBV2 and TRBJ1-6; TRBD1 matches at 8 bases. Trimming took 11 bases from V and 10 from J; bases not matched to a gene: 7. The CDR3 loop spans 12 amino acids. Per the germline V gene, CDR1 is SNHLY and CDR2 is FYNNEI. The CDR3: CAGHRGESPLHF. The CDR3 region has the DNA TGTGCCGGACACAGGGGGGAGTCACCCCTCCACTTT.

This clone showed up just a few times. This sequence joins TRBV7-3 and TRBJ1-1; no clear D. The CDR3 runs to 13 residues. Germline CDR1 reads SGHTA; CDR2 reads FQGTGA. Trimming took 3 bases from V and 1 from J, leaving 6 bases between them. In DNA form, the CDR3 reads TGTGCCAGCAGCTTGAACAGGAACACTGAAGCTTTCTTT. Translating gives CASSLNRNTEAFF.

This chain links TRBV7-8 with TRBJ2-5, with a tentative D call TRBD2 (5 bases). There are 13 residues in the CDR3. V lost 5 bases to trimming and J lost 2 bases, with 9 bases between them. CDR1 is SGHVS and CDR2 is FQNEAQ in the germline V gene. The CDR3 is CASSAGRQETQYF. Here the CDR3 DNA reads TGTGCCAGCAGCGCGGGTCGACAAGAGACCCAGTACTTC.

V and J are TRBV5-1 and TRBJ2-7; weak D call: TRBD1 (5 bases). This CDR3 contains 14 residues. V lost 0 bases to trimming and J lost 5 bases, with 12 bases between them. Germline CDR1 reads SGHRS; CDR2 reads YFSETQ. CDR3 sequence (DNA): TGCGCCAGCAGCTTGGGGACAAGTGGCGACGAGCAGTACTTC. Protein sequence: CASSLGTSGDEQYF.

The genes are TRBV27 and TRBJ2-7; 10 bases agree with TRBD1. V lost 5 bases to trimming and J lost 7 bases; unmatched junction nucleotides: 11. Germline lookup yields CDR1 MNHEY and CDR2 SMNVEV (reference sequence). The CDR3 extends over 15 amino acids. Here the CDR3 DNA reads TGTGCCAGCAGTGACCGAGGACAGGGGGTAAGGGAGCAGTACTTC. This codes for CASSDRGQGVREQYF.

This clone showed up just a few times. The V and J genes are TRBV5-1 and TRBJ1-1; 8 positions match TRBD1. The trim removed 4 bases at V and 0 bases at J, leaving 17 bases unmatched. The germline CDR1 and CDR2 sequences are SGHRS and YFSETQ. The CDR3 has 19 amino acids. Here the CDR3 reads CASSQDRGQTPLMNTEAFF. The CDR3 DNA is TGCGCCAGCAGCCAAGACAGGGGACAAACGCCCCTTATGAACACTGAAGCTTTCTTT.

V is TRBV19 and J is TRBJ1-5, with TRBD1 identical over 7 bases. This CDR3 is built from 14 residues. Unmatched junction bases numbered 6, after V lost 8 bases and J lost 2 bases. Per the germline V gene, CDR1 is LNHDA and CDR2 is SQIVND (reference sequence). CDR3 loop: CASGRQGGNQPQHF. CDR3 DNA: TGTGCCAGTGGGAGACAGGGAGGCAATCAGCCCCAGCATTTT.

This chain connects TRBV5-1 to TRBJ1-1, with unresolved D. There are 14 residues in the CDR3. CDR1 is SGHRS, CDR2 YFSETQ, per germline. Trimming removed 0 bases at V and 7 bases at J, with 13 bases between. The CDR3 here is CASSLAQNEDEAFF. The CDR3, as DNA: TGCGCCAGCAGCTTGGCCCAGAACGAGGATGAAGCTTTCTTT.

The chain combines TRBV2 with TRBJ1-4; D remains ambiguous. The CDR3 is made up of 12 amino acids. CDR1 and CDR2 from the germline V gene are SNHLY and FYNNEI. The V end was cut by 7 bases, the J end by 5 bases, with 8 bases between. CDR3 amino acids: CASMRPNEKLFF. CDR3 bases: TGTGCCAGCATGCGCCCCAATGAAAAACTGTTTTTT.

Concerning this clone itself: No conserved phenylalanine or tryptophan is present at the end of the CDR3, so a read error is the likely explanation. The chain carries TRBV7-2 and TRBJ1-2; D gene unclear. Germline V gives CDR1 SGHTA, CDR2 FQGNSA. Trimming removed 8 bases at V and 4 bases at J, with 11 bases between. The CDR3 has 12 amino acids. CDR3: CASEGLGYGYTL. The CDR3 DNA sequence: TGTGCCAGCGAGGGTCTGGGCTATGGCTACACCCTC.

The rearrangement joins TRBV5-1 to TRBJ1-2; 7 positions match TRBD1. The junction had 2 bases not matched to a gene; V was cut back by 2 bases and J by 4 bases. This CDR3 spans 13 amino acids. Germline V lookup: CDR1 SGHRS, CDR2 YFSETQ. The CDR3 reads CASSLDRAYGYTF. CDR3 DNA sequence: TGCGCCAGCAGCTTAGACAGGGCCTATGGCTACACCTTC.

The chain employs TRBV2 and TRBJ1-5, with 7 bases aligning to TRBD1. Germline trimming cut 5 bases from V and 3 bases from J; bases unmatched to any gene: 7. This CDR3 is built from 15 residues. CDR1 is SNHLY, CDR2 FYNNEI, per germline. The CDR3 DNA sequence: TGTGCCAGCAGTCAAGGGGGCCCAGACAATCAGCCCCAGCATTTT. It is translated as CASSQGGPDNQPQHF. The full variable domain, its missing parts supplied by reference TRBV2 and TRBJ1-5, is EPEVTQTPSHQVTQMGQEVILRCVPISNHLYFYWYRQILGQKVEFLVSFYNNEISEKSEIFDDQFSVERPDGSNFTLKIRSTKLEDSAMYFCASSQGGPDNQPQHFGDGTRLSIL.

The CDR3 here is CASSLGQDRQADTQYF. CDR3 DNA sequence: TGTGCCAGCAGCTTGGGTCAGGACAGACAAGCAGATACGCAGTATTTT. V usage is TRBV7-9 and J usage is TRBJ2-3; tentative D call: TRBD1 (6 bases). The CDR3 is made up of 16 amino acids. V dropped 3 bases and J dropped 4 bases, with 17 bases sitting between them. Germline V gene data show CDR1 as SEHNR and CDR2 as FQNEAQ (reference sequence).

This chain links TRBV6-4 with TRBJ2-3; D is ambiguous. Trimming took off 6 bases at V and 7 bases at J, with 14 bases between the two ends. The CDR3 runs 13 residues. CDR1 is MRHNA and CDR2 is SNTAGT in the germline V gene. The CDR3 loop reads CASSLTDGYTQYF. As DNA, the CDR3 is TGTGCCAGCAGCCTAACCGACGGGTATACGCAGTATTTT.

The chain links TRBV5-3 to TRBJ2-1; 10 bases are shared with TRBD2. TRBV5-3 is labeled an ORF, and its function is uncertain. V was clipped by 5 bases and J by 0 bases; unmatched bases: 5. This CDR3 has 16 residues. The CDR3 nucleotides are TGTGCCAGAAGTCCTGGACTAGCGGACTCCTACAATGAGCAGTTCTTC. Encoded protein: CARSPGLADSYNEQFF.

The CDR3 DNA is TGCAGCGTTGAGACAGTTTCCTACGAGCAGTACTTC. Its protein is CSVETVSYEQYF. The chain links TRBV29-1 to TRBJ2-7; D is possibly TRBD1 (5 bases). The CDR3 loop spans 12 amino acids. The V end lost 3 bases, the J end lost 1 base, and 7 bases lay between the germline ends. Looked up from germline, CDR1 is SQVTM and CDR2 is ANQGSEA.

This clone was seen more than once but under ten times. Compared with germline, one end of the junction differs, possibly owing to a read error. This rearrangement joins TRBV6-1 to TRBJ2-1; a weak D match, TRBD2 (6 bases). Germline assignment: CDR1 MNHNS and CDR2 SASEGT. The CDR3 loop spans 12 amino acids. CDR3 in amino acids: CASSKDYKEQFF. In DNA, the CDR3 is TGTGCCAGCAGTAAGGACTACAAGGAGCAGTTCTTC.

The chain combines TRBV6-5 with TRBJ2-1, with 8 bases lining up with TRBD1. The length of the CDR3 is 13 residues. V was clipped by 5 bases and J by 4 bases; unmatched bases: 1. CDR1 and CDR2 (germline): MNHEY, SVGAGI. The CDR3 loop reads CASSRTGYNEQFF. In DNA form, the CDR3 reads TGTGCCAGCAGTCGGACAGGGTACAATGAGCAGTTCTTC.

The V call is TRBV5-4, the J call TRBJ1-3, with 9 nucleotides matching TRBD1. This CDR3 has 16 amino acids. The V gene's germline CDR1 is SGHNT and CDR2 YYREEE (reference sequence). Trimming removed 0 bases from V and 4 bases from J; junction bases left unmatched: 5. The CDR3 DNA sequence: TGTGCCAGCAGCTTGGGTGGGACAGGGACCGGAAACACCATATATTTT. Translated: CASSLGGTGTGNTIYF.

The rearrangement joins TRBV5-1 to TRBJ2-7, with 7 bases lining up with TRBD2. This CDR3 is 11 amino acids long. With V trimmed by 7 bases and J by 4 bases, 2 bases remained unmatched. The germline V gene encodes CDR1 SGHRS and CDR2 YFSETQ. For the CDR3, the DNA is TGCGCCAGCGGGCGGGAGTACGAGCAGTACTTC. It translates to CASGREYEQYF.

This chain connects TRBV2 to TRBJ2-5, with 10 bases lining up with TRBD2. The CDR3 extends over 20 amino acids. Trimming at V came to 5 bases and at J to 5 bases, leaving 23 bases not matched to a gene. Germline V lookup: CDR1 SNHLY, CDR2 FYNNEI. Written as DNA, the CDR3 is TGTGCCAGCAGTTTGTCGCCGCGGACTAGCGGAAACAATGGTTGGGAGACCCAGTACTTC. This sequence encodes CASSLSPRTSGNNGWETQYF.

This clone occurred a few times. The V gene is TRBV28, the J gene TRBJ2-7, with D perhaps TRBD1 (6 bases). This CDR3 has 13 residues. The V gene's germline CDR1 is MDHEN and CDR2 SYDVKM. Trimming pared 6 bases from V and 7 bases from J, leaving 16 bases between. CDR3 DNA sequence: TGTGCCAGCAGAACTGGACAGTTTTGGGAGCAGTACTTC. Residues: CASRTGQFWEQYF. Drawing the rest from reference TRBV28 and TRBJ2-7, the complete variable domain is DVKVTQSSRYLVKRTGEKVFLECVQDMDHENMFWYRQDPGLGLRLIYFSYDVKMKEKGDIPEGYSVSREKKERFSLILESASTNQTSMYLCASRTGQFWEQYFGPGTRLTVT.

The chain uses TRBV7-9 and TRBJ2-5; 7 positions match TRBD2. Germline loops: CDR1 SEHNR, CDR2 FQNEAQ (reference sequence). CDR3 length: 15 amino acids. The V and J ends lost 2 bases and 1 base, in that order; junction bases with no gene match: 4. This chain's CDR3 is CASSLLGEGQETQYF. As DNA, the CDR3 is TGTGCCAGCAGCTTACTAGGGGAGGGCCAAGAGACCCAGTACTTC.

This clone occurred once. The chain uses TRBV4-1 and TRBJ2-5; the D gene is possibly TRBD2 (7 bases). The J call may be faulty, since TRBJ2-7 better matches the DNA end. The V gene's germline CDR1 is MGHRA and CDR2 YSYEKL. This CDR3 contains 16 residues. The CDR3 DNA sequence: TGCGCCAGCAGCCAAGAGGCGGGGGCGCGGTCCTACGAGCAGTACTTC. Amino acids: CASSQEAGARSYEQYF.

The rearrangement joins TRBV6-5 to TRBJ1-3; 7 bases are shared with TRBD1. Germline V gene lookup returns CDR1 MNHEY and CDR2 SVGAGI. This CDR3 region has 14 residues. V gave up 5 bases and J gave up 4 bases; unmatched junction bases: 5. The CDR3 loop reads CASSTGARGNTIYF. The CDR3, as DNA: TGTGCCAGCAGTACAGGGGCGCGCGGAAACACCATATATTTT.